The T cell receptor (beta chain) under discussion was sequenced for a study of cytotoxic CD8 clonotypes in ibrutinib-treated CLL. Notes on the study in general: Ibrutinib response saw clonality rise, and progression saw it return toward baseline. Among the clonotypes, public ones were uncommon and contracted or held stable on treatment. Baseline-level clonality went beyond age-matched healthy donors and moved in step with circulating CD8+ T-cell counts.

The germline V gene encodes CDR1 SGHVS and CDR2 FQNEAQ. V lost 2 bases, J lost 0 bases, and 8 bases lay in between. CDR3 size: 14 residues. PBMCs were cryopreserved, and 1.5 to 2.5 micrograms of genomic DNA from them went into TCR beta libraries. Only in-frame clones appear in the TCRdb table, and some are missing; sequencing was by immunoSEQ multiplex PCR. Of 110,000 to 150,000 clones in the sample, about 76% were seen once. On this clone itself: Its target is unknown.

The specimen was PBMCs, collected after 24 months of ibrutinib treatment. The sequence came from a human donor with chronic lymphocytic leukemia. This chain links TRBV7-8 with TRBJ2-7; D gene unclear. CDR3 nucleotide sequence: TGTGCCAGCAGCTTATTTCGCTCCTCCTACGAGCAGTACTTC. Its protein product is CASSLFRSSYEQYF. The whole variable domain, remainder taken from reference TRBV7-8 and TRBJ2-7, is GAGVSQSPRYKVAKRGQDVALRCDPISGHVSLFWYQQALGQGPEFLTYFQNEAQLDKSGLPSDRFFAERPEGSVSTLKIQRTQQEDSAVYLCASSLFRSSYEQYFGPGTRLTVT.